Shown below are 20 T cell receptor beta chains from a single sample sequenced in a study of CD8 T cells in ankylosing spondylitis (TCRdb year 2017). Library creation used 5' RACE. Data came from an Illumina HiSeq 2500. TCRdb trimmed public reads at Q25 via fastp, called clones via MiXCR and kept in-frame beta chains. All rows with the same CDR3 protein become a single entry with the most common DNA and genes. The table for this sample lists fewer than 250,000 distinct CDR3 sequences; 30% to 40% of them were counted only once. The ten largest clones take up approximately 4.4% of the sample. The sample was blood, either unsorted or a sorted T cell fraction (not recorded which). Receptors were obtained from a male donor with ankylosing spondylitis or in good health (not recorded which).

J is TRBJ1-4 and V is TRBV5-1, with a weak D call TRBD1 (6 bases). Germline CDR1 reads SGHRS; CDR2 reads YFSETQ. The CDR3 has 14 amino acids. The V end lost 1 base, the J end lost 5 bases, and 9 bases lay between the germline ends. CDR3: CASSLFGQNEKLFF. The CDR3 region has the DNA TGCGCCAGCAGCTTGTTCGGACAGAATGAAAAACTGTTTTTT.

This rearrangement joins TRBV7-6 to TRBJ2-5; D is unresolved. The V gene lost 1 base and the J gene lost 5 bases, with 11 bases spanning the gap. Germline loops: CDR1 SGHVS, CDR2 FNYEAQ. This CDR3 contains 14 residues. CDR3 in DNA: TGTGCCAGCAGCTTAGGAGGCGGCTGGGAGACCCAGTACTTC. Its translation is CASSLGGGWETQYF.

The V gene is TRBV3-1, the J gene TRBJ1-4, with D possibly being TRBD1 (6 bases). Trimming shortened V by 4 bases and J by 7 bases, and 13 bases separated the two germline ends. Germline CDR1 is LGHDT and CDR2 is YNNKEL (reference sequence). This CDR3 contains 14 residues. CDR3 nucleotide sequence: TGTGCCAGCAGCCCGGCCGGGACACCTGAAAAACTGTTTTTT. Its protein is CASSPAGTPEKLFF.

The V gene is TRBV12-3 or TRBV12-4, the J gene TRBJ1-2; D is perhaps TRBD1 (6 bases). Between the trimmed V and J ends, which lost 1 base and 6 bases, there was a span of 18 bases. This CDR3 region has 16 residues. Here the CDR3 DNA reads TGTGCCAGCAGTTTAGAACCCCCCTACAGGGTCCATGGCTACACCTTC. Translation: CASSLEPPYRVHGYTF.

This chain joins TRBV2 and TRBJ2-7; TRBD2 might be the D (6 bases). Germline CDR1 is SNHLY and CDR2 is FYNNEI. With 7 bases removed from V and 4 bases from J, the gap between germline ends came to 11 bases. The CDR3 covers 12 residues. This chain's CDR3 is CASTEGGYEQYF. Here the CDR3 DNA reads TGTGCCAGCACCGAGGGAGGTTACGAGCAGTACTTC.

The rearrangement links TRBV20-1 to TRBJ2-5, with a possible D match to TRBD1 (5 bases). Germline CDR1 DFQATT, CDR2 SNEGSKA (reference sequence). V was cut by 6 bases and J by 4 bases, with 18 bases left in between. This CDR3 is built from 14 residues. The CDR3 coding sequence is TGCAGTGCCCCCGCTCAGGATAGGGGAGAGACCCAGTACTTC. This codes for CSAPAQDRGETQYF.

This clonotype was seen once. J is TRBJ2-7 and V is TRBV5-6, with D unresolved. V lost 0 bases and J lost 5, with 9 bases in between. Per germline, CDR1 SGHDT and CDR2 YYEEEE. The CDR3 totals 13 residues. In DNA, the CDR3 is TGTGCCAGCAGCTTGGGGTACGGGCACGAGCAGTACTTC. Protein product: CASSLGYGHEQYF.

The chain has TRBV20-1 and TRBJ2-1; D is ambiguous. Germline lookup yields CDR1 DFQATT and CDR2 SNEGSKA (reference sequence). Trimming cost V 4 bases and J 4 bases, with 8 bases left between them. The CDR3 sequence is 12 residues long. The CDR3 DNA reads TGCAGTGCTACACCCACGTACAATGAGCAGTTCTTC. This gives the protein CSATPTYNEQFF.

DNA for the CDR3: TGTGCCAGCAGTGATTTTGAACGGGGGGGCGAGACCCAGTACTTC. It translates to CASSDFERGGETQYF. This chain uses TRBV25-1 with TRBJ2-5; 8 nucleotides align to TRBD2. Trimming cost V 3 bases and J 5 bases; bases outside gene matches: 8. The length of the CDR3 is 15 residues. The germline CDR1 and CDR2 sequences are MGHDK and SYGVNS.

This chain uses TRBV20-1 with TRBJ2-7; perhaps D is TRBD1 or TRBD2 (5 bases each). With 6 bases removed from V and 2 bases from J, the gap between germline ends came to 14 bases. CDR1 and CDR2 from the germline V gene are DFQATT and SNEGSKA (reference sequence). The CDR3 has 13 amino acids. The CDR3 sequence: CSATRDAPYEQYF. The CDR3 DNA sequence: TGCAGTGCAACCAGGGACGCCCCCTACGAGCAGTACTTC.

This clonotype was detected a few times. The chain uses TRBV29-1 and TRBJ2-3; TRBD2 aligns across 8 bases. CDR3 length: 13 residues. The V gene's germline CDR1 is SQVTM and CDR2 ANQGSEA. The V and J ends lost 4 bases and 5 bases, in that order; junction bases with no gene match: 5. The CDR3: CSVGAGAGDTQYF. The DNA for the CDR3 is TGCAGCGTTGGAGCGGGGGCCGGAGATACGCAGTATTTT.

The genes are TRBV29-1 and TRBJ2-5; D possibly corresponds to TRBD2 (6 bases). CDR1 is SQVTM and CDR2 is ANQGSEA in the germline V gene. CDR3 length: 13 residues. Trimming removed 5 bases from V and 5 bases from J, with 15 bases in between. CDR3 sequence: CSVTSGVLETQYF. In nucleotides, the CDR3 is TGCAGCGTTACCTCGGGGGTTCTGGAGACCCAGTACTTC.

The chain recombines TRBV24-1 with TRBJ2-3; a weak D match, TRBD1 (6 bases). This CDR3 has 18 amino acids. Trimming stripped 4 bases from V and 1 base from J, with 20 bases between. In germline, CDR1 is KGHDR, CDR2 SFDVKD. CDR3 DNA: TGTGCCACCAGTGACCCTCCCGCACCCCGACAGGGCACAGATACGCAGTATTTT. Encoded protein: CATSDPPAPRQGTDTQYF.

This clonotype was counted between two and nine times. The J gene is TRBJ2-7, the V gene TRBV29-1, with D hard to call. The germline V gene has CDR1 SQVTM and CDR2 ANQGSEA. Trimming took off 4 bases at V and 2 bases at J, with 12 bases between the two ends. CDR3 length equals 13 residues. CDR3 protein: CSVVAAATYEQYF. The DNA of the CDR3 is TGCAGCGTTGTGGCGGCCGCTACCTACGAGCAGTACTTC.

A few counts support this clonotype. The V and J genes are TRBV27 and TRBJ1-5; no reliable D call. The V gene lost 2 bases and the J gene lost 7 bases, with 9 bases spanning the gap. Germline V gene data show CDR1 as MNHEY and CDR2 as SMNVEV (reference sequence). CDR3 length equals 13 residues. CDR3 residues: CASSLLDGQPQHF. DNA of the CDR3: TGTGCCAGCAGTTTACTGGACGGACAGCCCCAGCATTTT.

This chain links TRBV7-6 with TRBJ2-7, with TRBD1 matching over 8 bases. After removal of 5 bases from V and 6 bases from J, the junction contained 9 bases not matched to a gene. The CDR3 consists of 14 residues. Germline assignment: CDR1 SGHVS and CDR2 FNYEAQ. The DNA for the CDR3 is TGTGCCAGCAGCCAGGACAGGGTCTTGGGCGAGCAGTACTTC. This gives the protein CASSQDRVLGEQYF.

This clonotype has just a few counts. This chain joins TRBV6-1 and TRBJ2-5, with a weak D call TRBD2 (6 bases). The V gene lost 7 bases and the J gene lost 2 bases, with 14 bases spanning the gap. CDR1 is MNHNS, CDR2 SASEGT, per germline. The CDR3 loop spans 14 amino acids. The CDR3 nucleotides are TGTGCCAGCACCAACCGGGACTCTCAAGAGACCCAGTACTTC. This gives the protein CASTNRDSQETQYF.

This clonotype was counted between two and nine times. The gene calls are TRBV11-2 and TRBJ2-5; D ambiguous. Trimming left V 5 bases short and J 1 base short, with 8 bases between. Germline values: CDR1 SGHAT, CDR2 FQNNGV. This CDR3 comprises 13 residues. The CDR3 sequence: CASSPWSQETQYF. The CDR3 DNA follows: TGTGCCAGCAGCCCCTGGAGCCAAGAGACCCAGTACTTC.

A remark on this clonotype: A much larger clone is a single base away; this may be a read error. The gene calls are TRBV20-1 and TRBJ2-5, with D perhaps matching TRBD1 or TRBD2 (5 bases each). This CDR3 is 14 amino acids long. V dropped 2 bases and J dropped 1 base, with 11 bases sitting between them. The V gene's germline CDR1 is DFQATT and CDR2 SNEGSKA (reference sequence). The CDR3 nucleotides read TGCAGTGCTAGACCGGGACCGCGCCAAGAGACCCAGTACTTC. It specifies CSARPGPRQETQYF.

The V call is TRBV7-8, the J call TRBJ2-1; a possible D gene is TRBD2 (7 bases). CDR3 length: 17 amino acids. The V and J ends lost 1 base and 1 base respectively, with 14 bases between them. In germline, CDR1 is SGHVS, CDR2 FQNEAQ. CDR3 loop: CASSLGGGRGSYNEQFF. For the CDR3, the DNA is TGTGCCAGCAGCTTAGGGGGGGGCCGGGGTTCCTACAATGAGCAGTTCTTC.